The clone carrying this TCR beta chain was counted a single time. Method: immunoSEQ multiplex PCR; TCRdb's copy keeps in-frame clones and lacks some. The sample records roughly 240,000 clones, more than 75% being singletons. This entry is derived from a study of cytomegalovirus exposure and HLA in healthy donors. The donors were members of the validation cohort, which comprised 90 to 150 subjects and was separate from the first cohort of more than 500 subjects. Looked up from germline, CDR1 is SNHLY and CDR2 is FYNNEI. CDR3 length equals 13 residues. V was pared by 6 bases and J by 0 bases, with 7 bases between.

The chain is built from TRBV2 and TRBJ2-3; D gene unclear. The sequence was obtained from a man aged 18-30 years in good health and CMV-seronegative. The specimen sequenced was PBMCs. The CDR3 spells CASRTFSTDTQYF. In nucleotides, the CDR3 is TGTGCCAGCAGGACATTTAGCACAGATACGCAGTATTTT.